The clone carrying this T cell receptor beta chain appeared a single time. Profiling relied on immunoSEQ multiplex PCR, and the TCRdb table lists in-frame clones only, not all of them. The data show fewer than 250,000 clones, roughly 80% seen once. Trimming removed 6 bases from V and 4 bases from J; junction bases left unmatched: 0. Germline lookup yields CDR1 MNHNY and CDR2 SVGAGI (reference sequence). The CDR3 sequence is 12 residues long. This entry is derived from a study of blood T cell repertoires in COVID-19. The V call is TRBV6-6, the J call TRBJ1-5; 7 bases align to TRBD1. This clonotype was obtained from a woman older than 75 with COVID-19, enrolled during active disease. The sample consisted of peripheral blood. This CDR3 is CASRTGNQPQHF. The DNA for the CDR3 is TGTGCCAGCAGGACAGGGAATCAGCCCCAGCATTTT.